The 32 T cell receptor beta chains presented below share a single source sample, sequenced in a study of human T cells and chemical hapten exposure. TCRdb used MiXCR to reprocess the RACE reads, holding one entry per CDR3 protein. The sample has some 65,000 distinct CDR3 sequences; about 6% are singletons. Described time point: healthy volunteer bleed at 6 weeks. Unfractionated whole blood was the source from which total RNA was extracted. Material for sequencing was whole blood. The receptors shown here come from a female donor in good health. Some clones in this sample may be carry-over from other donors' samples.

This chain links TRBV20-1 with TRBJ2-3; TRBD1 might be the D (6 bases). CDR1 DFQATT and CDR2 SNEGSKA come from the germline V gene (reference sequence). CDR3 length: 13 residues. V lost 1 base and J lost 1, with 6 bases in between. The CDR3 region has the DNA TGCAGTGCTAGAGGACAGGGCACAGATACGCAGTATTTT. It yields the protein CSARGQGTDTQYF.

This clonotype was counted ten times or more. The chain joins TRBV29-1 to TRBJ1-1; D remains unclear. The CDR3 is made up of 10 amino acids. The V gene's germline CDR1 is SQVTM and CDR2 ANQGSEA. V was shortened by 6 bases and J by 4 bases, with 6 bases between the two germline ends. Here the CDR3 reads CSVSGTEAFF. The CDR3 DNA follows: TGCAGCGTGTCGGGCACTGAAGCTTTCTTT.

This clonotype was seen at least ten times. The V call is TRBV6-5, the J call TRBJ1-1, with D unclear. CDR3 length equals 14 residues. CDR1 and CDR2 (germline): MNHEY, SVGAGI. The V end lost 6 bases, the J end lost 2 bases, and 13 bases lay between the germline ends. CDR3 in amino acids: CASRARQSNTEAFF. The CDR3 DNA is TGTGCCAGCAGAGCGCGGCAGAGTAACACTGAAGCTTTCTTT.

This clonotype was seen a handful of times. CDR3 in amino acids: CASSARTAQGGEKLFF. In DNA, the CDR3 is TGTGCCAGCAGCGCTCGGACTGCTCAGGGTGGTGAAAAACTGTTTTTT. V and J are TRBV11-2 and TRBJ1-4; the D gene is possibly TRBD1 (5 bases). Germline values: CDR1 SGHAT, CDR2 FQNNGV. This CDR3 has 16 amino acids. V lost 5 bases to trimming and J lost 7 bases, with 20 bases between them.

The V call is TRBV5-6, the J call TRBJ2-4; the D gene is possibly TRBD1 (6 bases). The CDR3 is 16 residues long. V lost 4 bases and J 0 bases, leaving 14 bases between the germline ends. Germline CDR1 SGHDT, CDR2 YYEEEE. CDR3 protein: CASSTWTVGAKNIQYF. The CDR3 bases are TGTGCCAGCAGCACGTGGACAGTAGGAGCCAAAAACATTCAGTACTTC.

The chain is built from TRBV28 and TRBJ2-2, with a weak D call TRBD1 (6 bases). The CDR3 is 15 amino acids. V was clipped by 1 base and J by 4 bases, with 10 bases between them. CDR1 is MDHEN and CDR2 is SYDVKM in the germline V gene. The CDR3 loop is CASSLSVGATGELFF. For the CDR3, the DNA is TGTGCCAGCAGTTTATCGGTGGGGGCCACCGGGGAGCTGTTTTTT.

This clonotype showed up many times. V usage is TRBV7-2 and J usage is TRBJ2-3; D is unclear. CDR1 is SGHTA and CDR2 is FQGNSA in the germline V gene. The V and J ends lost 7 bases and 7 bases respectively, with 9 bases between them. CDR3 length: 11 amino acids. CDR3 in DNA: TGTGCCAGCACCAACACCTATACGCAGTATTTT. This gives the protein CASTNTYTQYF.

This clonotype was detected only a few times. The J gene is TRBJ1-1, the V gene TRBV4-1, with D unclear. The CDR3 totals 13 residues. With 0 bases removed from V and 7 bases from J, the gap between germline ends came to 9 bases. Germline CDR1 reads MGHRA; CDR2 reads YSYEKL. In nucleotides, the CDR3 is TGCGCCAGCAGCCAAGACAACGGCGGTGAAGCTTTCTTT. It translates to CASSQDNGGEAFF.

A note on this clonotype: Given a much more abundant clone one base away, this may be a read error. The chain joins TRBV12-3 or TRBV12-4 to TRBJ2-3; 11 nucleotides match TRBD2. CDR3 size: 18 residues. In DNA form, the CDR3 reads TGTGCCAACAGTCCCCTGGGTAGCGGGAGGGCCGGCCCAGATACGCAGTATTTT. It is translated as CANSPLGSGRAGPDTQYF.

The gene calls are TRBV19 and TRBJ1-2; no clear D gene. The germline gives CDR1 LNHDA, CDR2 SQIVND (reference sequence). Trimming removed 6 bases at V and 4 bases at J, with 9 bases between. This CDR3 has 12 amino acids. The CDR3 bases are TGTGCCAGTAGAATAAGGAGCTATGGCTACACCTTC. As protein: CASRIRSYGYTF.

The chain uses TRBV1 and TRBJ1-1; the table's D call TRBD1 went unverified against the DNA. TRBV1 is a pseudogene segment. This CDR3 contains 15 residues. The CDR3 nucleotides are TGCACCAGCAGCCACCGGCGAGAAGGGGGGGTTGGCGCTTTCTTT. Its protein product is CTSSHRREGGVGAFF.

This clonotype was found a few times. V and J are TRBV7-8 and TRBJ1-3; TRBD1 might be the D (6 bases). The CDR3 contains 14 residues. V lost 4 bases and J 1 base, leaving 8 bases between the germline ends. Looked up from germline, CDR1 is SGHVS and CDR2 is FQNEAQ. Here the CDR3 reads CASSYTGSGNTIYF. The CDR3 DNA sequence: TGTGCCAGCAGCTACACAGGGTCTGGAAACACCATATATTTT.

The rearrangement links TRBV24-1 to TRBJ2-1; 14 bases agree with TRBD2. There are 18 residues in the CDR3. CDR1 is KGHDR and CDR2 is SFDVKD in the germline V gene. V lost 2 bases, J lost 4 bases, and 6 bases stayed unmatched. The CDR3 bases are TGTGCCACCAGTGATTCGGGACTAGCGGGAGCCCGTTACAATGAGCAGTTCTTC. As protein: CATSDSGLAGARYNEQFF.

There are many counts of this clonotype. The V call is TRBV9, the J call TRBJ2-4; 11 positions agree with TRBD2. After removal of 2 bases from V and 9 bases from J, the junction contained 7 bases not matched to a gene. From germline, CDR1 is SGDLS and CDR2 YYNGEE. This CDR3 comprises 15 residues. Written as DNA, the CDR3 is TGTGCCAGCAGCGTCACTAGCGGGAGCCCTGGCATTCAGTACTTC. Its translation is CASSVTSGSPGIQYF.

V and J are TRBV5-1 and TRBJ2-1; no clear D. The CDR3 runs 16 residues. With 1 base removed from V and 0 bases from J, the gap between germline ends came to 11 bases. Germline V gene data show CDR1 as SGHRS and CDR2 as YFSETQ. The CDR3 DNA is TGCGCCAGCAGCTTGATAACTCACCGCTCCTACAATGAGCAGTTCTTC. Translated: CASSLITHRSYNEQFF.

This clonotype was counted only a few times. This chain joins TRBV28 and TRBJ1-2; D is undetermined. Looked up from germline, CDR1 is MDHEN and CDR2 is SYDVKM. Trimming left V 1 base short and J 4 bases short, with 7 bases between. The CDR3 is 13 amino acids. This CDR3 reads CASSLYGFYGYTF. CDR3 nucleotides: TGTGCCAGCAGTTTATATGGATTCTATGGCTACACCTTC.

The J gene is TRBJ1-1, the V gene TRBV27, with 7 positions matching TRBD1. The CDR3 consists of 13 residues. J was trimmed by 4 bases and V by 5 bases; bases with no gene match: 4. CDR1 and CDR2 from the germline V gene are MNHEY and SMNVEV (reference sequence). In nucleotides, the CDR3 is TGTGCCAGCAGTCTGGGACAGAGCACTGAAGCTTTCTTT. Translated, it gives CASSLGQSTEAFF.

The gene calls are TRBV30 and TRBJ1-1; possible D gene TRBD1, 5 bases. The CDR3 has 14 residues. Per the germline V gene, CDR1 is GTSNPN and CDR2 is SVGIG (reference sequence). Trimming removed 2 bases at V and 1 base at J, with 11 bases between. As DNA, the CDR3 is TGTGCCTGGAGTTTCCCAGGGTGGAACACTGAAGCTTTCTTT. It encodes CAWSFPGWNTEAFF. The entire variable domain, with the rest obtained from reference TRBV30 and TRBJ1-1, is as follows: SQTIHQWPATLVQPVGSPLSLECTVEGTSNPNLYWYRQAAGRGLQLLFYSVGIGQISSEVPQNLSASRPQDRQFILSSKKLLLSDSGFYLCAWSFPGWNTEAFFGQGTRLTVV.

This clonotype was seen ten or more times. This rearrangement joins TRBV10-3 to TRBJ2-1; 9 positions agree with TRBD1. Unmatched junction bases numbered 6, after V lost 8 bases and J lost 7 bases. The CDR3 consists of 13 residues. From germline, CDR1 is ENHRY and CDR2 SYGVKD. The CDR3 protein is CAIAFGQGNEQFF. The DNA of the CDR3 is TGTGCCATCGCCTTCGGACAGGGGAATGAGCAGTTCTTC.

This clonotype was observed many times. V is TRBV3-1 and J is TRBJ2-5, with a possible D match to TRBD2 (6 bases). V dropped 0 bases and J dropped 9 bases, with 14 bases sitting between them. CDR1 is LGHDT and CDR2 is YNNKEL in the germline V gene (reference sequence). The CDR3 spans 14 residues. The CDR3 DNA reads as TGTGCCAGCAGCCAAGAAGGAGCTTGGGGGGCCCAGTACTTC. Its protein is CASSQEGAWGAQYF.

This clonotype occurred a few times. V gene TRBV13 combines with J gene TRBJ1-1; no clear D gene. Germline-derived CDR1 and CDR2 are PRHDT and FYEKMQ (reference sequence). The CDR3 consists of 15 residues. V was cut by 5 bases and J by 1 base, with 14 bases left in between. CDR3 bases: TGTGCCAGCAGCCCGCCACGCGCAGCGAACACTGAAGCTTTCTTT. Its translation is CASSPPRAANTEAFF.

With regard to this clonotype: A much larger clone lies a single base off, so this may be a read error. Without the conserved terminal phenylalanine or tryptophan, this CDR3 likely stems from a read error. This chain joins TRBV24-1 and TRBJ2-3; 8 bases agree with TRBD1. The V gene end was trimmed by 8 bases and the J gene end by 2 bases; junction bases not matched to a gene: 5. CDR3 length: 14 amino acids. Germline CDR1 KGHDR, CDR2 SFDVKD. The DNA of the CDR3 is TGTGCCACCATGGGCAGGGGGCCCACAGATACGCAGTATTCT. Its translation: CATMGRGPTDTQYS.

This clonotype was seen just once. Given a much more abundant clone one base away, this may be a read error. V gene TRBV12-3 or TRBV12-4 combines with J gene TRBJ2-7, with 12 nucleotides matching TRBD1. The CDR3 is 14 amino acids. CDR3 sequence: CTSSLRDRGREQYF. DNA for the CDR3: TGTACCAGCAGTCTCCGGGACAGGGGGCGAGAGCAGTACTTC.

This clonotype was counted ten times or more. The chain is built from TRBV3-1 and TRBJ2-1; D is uncertain. CDR1 and CDR2 (germline): LGHDT, YNNKEL (reference sequence). The ends were cut back, 2 bases at V and 10 bases at J, with 18 bases in the middle. CDR3 length: 15 residues. The CDR3 loop is CASSQLGLVGSEQFF. The CDR3, as DNA: TGTGCCAGCAGCCAATTGGGGTTGGTGGGGTCGGAGCAGTTCTTC.

This clonotype showed up many times. The chain combines TRBV20-1 with TRBJ1-5; D gene ambiguous. Germline V gene data show CDR1 as DFQATT and CDR2 as SNEGSKA (reference sequence). This CDR3 comprises 12 residues. The ends were cut back, 4 bases at V and 7 bases at J, with 11 bases in the middle. The CDR3 protein is CSATTDFQPQHF. Here the CDR3 DNA reads TGCAGTGCTACCACTGATTTCCAGCCCCAGCATTTT.

The gene calls are TRBV4-3 and TRBJ2-1, with 10 bases matching TRBD2. V shed 1 base, J shed 3 bases, and the junction held 3 bases outside the gene matches. The CDR3 consists of 16 residues. The V gene's germline CDR1 is LGHNA and CDR2 YSLEER. In DNA form, the CDR3 reads TGCGCCAGCAGCCAAGGAACTAGCGGGGACTACAATGAGCAGTTCTTC. Protein product: CASSQGTSGDYNEQFF.

This clonotype was found many times. J is TRBJ2-3 and V is TRBV20-1; D may be TRBD1 or TRBD2 (5 bases each). Germline CDR1 is DFQATT and CDR2 is SNEGSKA (reference sequence). Trimming pared 0 bases from V and 5 bases from J, leaving 15 bases between. The CDR3 has 15 amino acids. The CDR3 region has the DNA TGCAGTGCTAGAGATGGGGCCGGTGGAGGAGATACGCAGTATTTT. It yields the protein CSARDGAGGGDTQYF.

This clonotype was observed at least ten times. V is TRBV9 and J is TRBJ2-7, with D uncertain. V was cut by 0 bases and J by 4 bases, with 8 bases left in between. The CDR3 is 13 residues long. Germline V lookup: CDR1 SGDLS, CDR2 YYNGEE. The CDR3 region has the DNA TGTGCCAGCAGCGTAGGCTTAGGGTACGAGCAGTACTTC. Translation: CASSVGLGYEQYF.

This clonotype was observed a handful of times. The V gene is TRBV20-1, the J gene TRBJ2-3; D unresolved. Trimming shortened V by 0 bases and J by 6 bases, and 4 bases separated the two germline ends. Per germline, CDR1 DFQATT and CDR2 SNEGSKA (reference sequence). CDR3 length: 11 amino acids. CDR3 sequence reads: CSARDTDTQYF. In DNA form, the CDR3 reads TGCAGTGCTAGAGACACGGATACGCAGTATTTT.

This clonotype appeared a few times. This chain uses TRBV30 with TRBJ2-5, with D possibly TRBD1 on 6 matching bases. The germline V gene encodes CDR1 GTSNPN and CDR2 SVGIG (reference sequence). The CDR3 runs to 15 residues. Deletions cut 5 bases from V and 3 bases from J, with 19 bases between. The CDR3 DNA is TGTGCCTGGGGCACAGGGTTGATGAGGAAAGAGACCCAGTACTTC. This translates into CAWGTGLMRKETQYF.

This chain links TRBV2 with TRBJ1-5; 8 bases line up with TRBD1. The CDR3 contains 13 residues. V was pared by 7 bases and J by 8 bases, with 7 bases of the junction left unmatched. Germline CDR1 and CDR2: SNHLY and FYNNEI. Written as DNA, the CDR3 is TGTGCCAGCACCGCGGACAGGGAAAAGCCCCAGCATTTT. Its protein product is CASTADREKPQHF.

This clonotype showed up many times. The chain couples TRBV5-1 to TRBJ1-2, with 7 bases lining up with TRBD1. The J segment lost 5 bases and the V segment lost 1 base, leaving 8 bases of the junction unmatched. The CDR3 covers 15 residues. Looked up from germline, CDR1 is SGHRS and CDR2 is YFSETQ. CDR3 region: CASSLTQTGTYGYTF. The CDR3 DNA reads TGCGCCAGCAGCTTGACCCAGACAGGGACGTATGGCTACACCTTC.